Listed here is a single T cell receptor (beta chain). The germline V gene encodes CDR1 MDHEN and CDR2 SYDVKM. Trimming took off 3 bases at V and 14 bases at J, with 17 bases between the two ends. The CDR3 is made up of 14 amino acids. This sample stems from a study of cytomegalovirus exposure and HLA in healthy donors. Primers included in the PCR were 60 Vbeta and 13 Jbeta primers. Sequencing used immunoSEQ multiplex PCR; TCRdb keeps in-frame clones, though not all of them. Seen here are fewer than 200,000 clones, more than 65% observed once, and the top ten hold over 1%. Sequencing was done on a sample of PBMCs. The sequence was collected from a woman in her fifties or sixties in good health and CMV-seronegative. This sequence joins TRBV28 and TRBJ1-6; possible D gene TRBD1, 5 bases. The CDR3 sequence: CASSFARALLALHF. The CDR3 bases are TGTGCCAGCAGTTTTGCCAGGGCGCTCCTGGCCCTCCACTTT.